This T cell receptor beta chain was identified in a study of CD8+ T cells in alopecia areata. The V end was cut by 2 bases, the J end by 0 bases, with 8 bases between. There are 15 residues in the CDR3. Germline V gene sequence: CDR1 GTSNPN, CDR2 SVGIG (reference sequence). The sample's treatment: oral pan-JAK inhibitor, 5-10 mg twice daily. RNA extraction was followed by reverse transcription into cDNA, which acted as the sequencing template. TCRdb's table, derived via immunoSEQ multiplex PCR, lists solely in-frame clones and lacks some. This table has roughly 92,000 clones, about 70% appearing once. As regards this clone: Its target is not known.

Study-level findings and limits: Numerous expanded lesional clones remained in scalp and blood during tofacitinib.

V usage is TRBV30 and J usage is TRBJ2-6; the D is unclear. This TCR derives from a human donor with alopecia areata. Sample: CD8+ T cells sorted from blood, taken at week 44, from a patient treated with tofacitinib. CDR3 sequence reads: CAWSPPFSGANVLTF. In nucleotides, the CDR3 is TGTGCCTGGAGTCCCCCCTTCTCTGGGGCCAACGTCCTGACTTTC.